These T cell receptor beta chains were read from a single sample in a study of T cell responses to AZD1222 COVID-19 vaccine. Profiling relied on immunoSEQ multiplex PCR, and the TCRdb table lists in-frame clones only, not all of them. This repertoire shows 150,000 to 200,000 clones, 90% to 95% found once; its top ten account for about 9.3%. The sequencing used peripheral blood, collected on day 0 of AZD1222 vaccination. All receptors derive from an adult in good health. Each CDR3 is given with its conserved first and last residue. Each record gives: CDR3 protein, CDR3 DNA, J gene, clone size, D gene, V gene. A D gene is named only where the DNA matches it firmly. Expanded clones are given a class, and other clones once, few, many or no size at all.

CASSSGTGNQPQHF TGTGCCAGCAGCTCCGGGACGGGGAATCAGCCCCAGCATTTT TRBJ1-5 once NA TRBV7-9
CASTPQGSPYNEQFF TGTGCCAGCACCCCCCAGGGTAGCCCCTACAATGAGCAGTTCTTC TRBJ2-1 NA NA TRBV5-6
CASSKGNTEAFF TGTGCCAGCAGCAAAGGGAACACTGAAGCTTTCTTT TRBJ1-1 NA NA TRBV21-1
CASAGSQQYF TGTGCCAGCGCGGGCTCCCAGCAGTACTTC TRBJ2-7 NA NA TRBV9
CASRVNSGEAFF TGTGCCAGTAGAGTCAATAGTGGTGAAGCTTTCTTT TRBJ1-1 NA NA TRBV19
CASSPWGGQETQYF TGTGCCAGCAGCCCTTGGGGCGGCCAAGAGACCCAGTACTTC TRBJ2-5 NA NA TRBV6-2/TRBV6-3
CASSPTTGVNEQYF TGTGCCAGCAGCCCCACGACAGGGGTGAACGAGCAGTACTTC TRBJ2-7 NA TRBD1 TRBV13
CASSLARLYNQPQHF TGTGCCAGCAGCTTGGCCCGTCTATACAATCAGCCCCAGCATTTT TRBJ1-5 NA NA TRBV5-6
CASSLYSMREKLFF TGCGCCAGCAGCTTGTATTCGATGCGGGAAAAACTGTTTTTT TRBJ1-4 NA NA TRBV5-1
CASSLGPDTNTEAFF TGTGCCAGCAGCTTGGGGCCGGACACGAACACTGAAGCTTTCTTT TRBJ1-1 NA NA TRBV5-4
CASSAQVGRGYVFEQFF TGTGCCAGCAGCGCCCAAGTGGGGAGGGGATATGTCTTTGAGCAGTTCTTC TRBJ2-1 NA TRBD2 TRBV9
CASSLTRGRYNEQFF TGTGCCAGCAGCTTAACTCGCGGGAGGTACAATGAGCAGTTCTTC TRBJ2-1 NA TRBD2 TRBV11-1
CASSHTPQGTEAFF TGTGCCAGCAGCCATACTCCGCAGGGTACTGAAGCTTTCTTT TRBJ1-1 NA NA TRBV4-2
CASSPTSSSGNTIYF TGTGCCAGCTCACCGACATCGAGCTCTGGAAACACCATATATTTT TRBJ1-3 NA NA TRBV18
CASSHAVDRGNSPLHF TGTGCCAGCAGCCACGCCGTGGACAGGGGGAATTCACCCCTCCACTTT TRBJ1-6 NA TRBD1 TRBV4-2
CAWSVTSIGRGAGELFF TGTGCCTGGAGTGTAACGTCCATAGGCAGGGGAGCCGGGGAGCTGTTTTTT TRBJ2-2 NA NA TRBV30
CASSDRLAGYNEQFF TGTGCCAGCAGTGACAGGCTAGCGGGGTACAATGAGCAGTTCTTC TRBJ2-1 NA TRBD2 TRBV9
CASSPTGTSPYEQYF TGTGCCAGCAGCCCGACCGGGACGAGCCCCTACGAGCAGTACTTC TRBJ2-7 NA NA TRBV5-5
CASSRDGEQYF TGTGCCAGCAGCAGGGACGGCGAGCAGTACTTC TRBJ2-7 NA NA TRBV7-9
CASGDRQAFF TGTGCTAGTGGTGACAGACAAGCTTTCTTT TRBJ1-1 NA NA TRBV12-5
CATRHIGNNQPQHF TGTGCCACCCGCCACATTGGTAACAATCAGCCCCAGCATTTT TRBJ1-5 few NA TRBV19
CASSLGQGAANEKLFF TGTGCCAGCAGCCTGGGACAGGGGGCCGCTAATGAAAAACTGTTTTTT TRBJ1-4 NA TRBD1 TRBV9